The rows below give T cell receptor beta chains drawn from one sample of a study of T cells expressing NK-cell markers. One entry per CDR3 protein, without DNA, is what TCRdb gives after re-calling the 5' RACE reads. This sample's clone table lists 150,000 or so distinct CDR3 sequences. Sequencing used blood T cells: a sorted CD56 or NKG2C T cell subset, CD4+ or CD8+ T cells, or bulk PBMC T cells (not recorded which). These receptors came from a woman in her forties or fifties in good health. Each CDR3 is given with its conserved first and last residue.

CASSLRGHEQYF	TRBV21-1	TRBJ2-7
CATSESTVQETQYF	TRBV24-1	TRBJ2-5
CASSLPSAGGDEQFF	TRBV27	TRBJ2-1
CASSQSISGPLQETQYF	TRBV23-1	TRBJ2-5
CASSSLADGDEQFF	TRBV6-2/TRBV6-3	TRBJ2-1
CASRHSSYNEQFF	TRBV12-3/TRBV12-4	TRBJ2-1
CASSPPLGTSSITWDEQFF	TRBV5-1	TRBJ2-1
CSVEDLVENIQYF	TRBV29-1	TRBJ2-4
CATSDWDLAGGGEQFF	TRBV24-1	TRBJ2-1
CASSLGPSGNVGSEQFF	TRBV7-6	TRBJ2-1
CASSQDSDSSFTDTQYF	TRBV4-1	TRBJ2-3
CASSSSDAAQYEQYF	TRBV5-1	TRBJ2-7
CASSLVLPGTEAFF	TRBV7-2	TRBJ1-1
CASSYEGQAETQYF	TRBV6-5	TRBJ2-5
CASSLGEGETQYF	TRBV7-9	TRBJ2-5
CASSLDAAYEQYF	TRBV11-2	TRBJ2-7
CASSYATSGPYEQYF	TRBV6-6	TRBJ2-7
CASSEALQSATNVLTF	TRBV6-1	TRBJ2-6
CASSHGPLEAFF	TRBV5-6	TRBJ1-1